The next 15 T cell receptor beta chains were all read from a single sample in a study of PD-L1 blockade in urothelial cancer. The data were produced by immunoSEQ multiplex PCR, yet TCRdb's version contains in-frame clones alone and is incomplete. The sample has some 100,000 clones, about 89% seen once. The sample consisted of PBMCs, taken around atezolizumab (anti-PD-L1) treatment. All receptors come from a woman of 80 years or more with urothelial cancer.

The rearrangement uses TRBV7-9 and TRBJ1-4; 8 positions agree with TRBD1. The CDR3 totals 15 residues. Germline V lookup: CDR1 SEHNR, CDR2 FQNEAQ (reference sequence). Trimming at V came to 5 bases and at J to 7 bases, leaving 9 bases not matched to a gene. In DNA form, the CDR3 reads TGTGCCAGCAGCCGAGGACAGGGAAAAGGTGAAAAACTGTTTTTT. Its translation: CASSRGQGKGEKLFF.

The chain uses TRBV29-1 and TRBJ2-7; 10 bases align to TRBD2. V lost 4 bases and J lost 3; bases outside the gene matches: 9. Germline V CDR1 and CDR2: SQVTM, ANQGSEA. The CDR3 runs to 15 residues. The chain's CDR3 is CSVGPLAGAGYEQYF. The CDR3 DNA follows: TGCAGCGTTGGACCCCTAGCGGGAGCAGGCTACGAGCAGTACTTC.

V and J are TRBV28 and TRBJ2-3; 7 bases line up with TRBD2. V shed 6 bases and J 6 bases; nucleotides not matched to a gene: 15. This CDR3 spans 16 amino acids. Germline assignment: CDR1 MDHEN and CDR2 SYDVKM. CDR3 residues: CASSPGGLRQGDTQYF. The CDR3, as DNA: TGTGCCAGCAGCCCGGGGGGACTCCGGCAGGGTGATACGCAGTATTTT.

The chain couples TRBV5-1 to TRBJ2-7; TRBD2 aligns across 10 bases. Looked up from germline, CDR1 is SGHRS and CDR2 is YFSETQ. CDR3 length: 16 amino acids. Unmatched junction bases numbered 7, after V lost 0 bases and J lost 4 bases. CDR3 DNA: TGCGCCAGCAGCTTGGAGTCTAGCGGGAGTATATACGAGCAGTACTTC. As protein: CASSLESSGSIYEQYF. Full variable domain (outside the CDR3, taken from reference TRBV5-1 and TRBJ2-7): KAGVTQTPRYLIKTRGQQVTLSCSPISGHRSVSWYQQTPGQGLQFLFEYFSETQRNKGNFPGRFSGRQFSNSRSEMNVSTLELGDSALYLCASSLESSGSIYEQYFGPGTRLTVT.

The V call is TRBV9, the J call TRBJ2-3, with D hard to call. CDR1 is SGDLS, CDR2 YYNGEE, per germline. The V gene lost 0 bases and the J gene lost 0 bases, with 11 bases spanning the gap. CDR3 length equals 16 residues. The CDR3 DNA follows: TGTGCCAGCAGCGTAGGTTCCGAGGTGAGCACAGATACGCAGTATTTT. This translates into CASSVGSEVSTDTQYF.

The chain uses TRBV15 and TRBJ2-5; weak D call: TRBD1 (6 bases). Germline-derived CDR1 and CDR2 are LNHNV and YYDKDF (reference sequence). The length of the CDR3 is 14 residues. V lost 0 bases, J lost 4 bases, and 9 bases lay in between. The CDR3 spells CATSRDIGGETQYF. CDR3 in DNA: TGTGCCACCAGCAGAGATATAGGGGGAGAGACCCAGTACTTC.

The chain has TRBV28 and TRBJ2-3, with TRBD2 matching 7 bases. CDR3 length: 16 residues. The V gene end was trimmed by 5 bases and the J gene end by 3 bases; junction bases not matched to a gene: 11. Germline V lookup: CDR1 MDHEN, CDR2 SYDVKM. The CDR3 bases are TGTGCCAGCAGTCGTTCGGGCGGGAGTGTGACAGATACGCAGTATTTT. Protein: CASSRSGGSVTDTQYF.

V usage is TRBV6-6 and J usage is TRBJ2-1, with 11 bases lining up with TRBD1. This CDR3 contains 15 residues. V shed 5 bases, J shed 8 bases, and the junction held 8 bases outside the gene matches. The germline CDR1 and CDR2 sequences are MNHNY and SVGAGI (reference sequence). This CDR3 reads CASSPGTGGRDEQFF. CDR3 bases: TGTGCCAGCAGTCCCGGGACAGGGGGGCGCGATGAGCAGTTCTTC.

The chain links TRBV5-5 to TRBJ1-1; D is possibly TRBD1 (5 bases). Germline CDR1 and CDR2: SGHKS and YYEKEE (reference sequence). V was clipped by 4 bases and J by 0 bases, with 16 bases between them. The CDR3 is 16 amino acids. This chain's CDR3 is CASSASEQVLNTEAFF. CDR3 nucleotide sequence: TGTGCCAGCAGCGCCTCGGAACAGGTACTGAACACTGAAGCTTTCTTT.

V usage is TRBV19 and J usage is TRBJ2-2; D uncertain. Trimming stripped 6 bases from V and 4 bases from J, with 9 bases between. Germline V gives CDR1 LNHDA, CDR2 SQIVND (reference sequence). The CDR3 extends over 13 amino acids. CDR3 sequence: CASSLTLTGELFF. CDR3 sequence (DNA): TGTGCCAGTAGCCTGACTCTCACCGGGGAGCTGTTTTTT.

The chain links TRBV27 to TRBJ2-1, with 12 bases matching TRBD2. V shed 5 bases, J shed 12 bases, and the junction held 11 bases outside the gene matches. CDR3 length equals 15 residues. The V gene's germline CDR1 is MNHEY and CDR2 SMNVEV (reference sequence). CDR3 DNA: TGTGCCAGCAGTAAGATGCTAGCGGGAGGGCCGGGGCAGTTCTTC. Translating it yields CASSKMLAGGPGQFF.

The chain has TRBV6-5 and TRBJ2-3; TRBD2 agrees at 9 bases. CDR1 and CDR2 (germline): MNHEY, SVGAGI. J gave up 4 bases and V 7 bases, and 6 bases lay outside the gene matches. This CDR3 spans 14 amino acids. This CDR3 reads CASKVAGAADTQYF. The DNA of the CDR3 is TGTGCCAGCAAGGTAGCGGGAGCTGCAGATACGCAGTATTTT.

CDR3 protein: CASSFQGLHYGYTF. In nucleotides, the CDR3 is TGTGCCAGCAGCTTCCAGGGGCTCCACTATGGCTACACCTTC. The genes are TRBV5-4 and TRBJ1-2; tentative D call: TRBD1 (6 bases). The germline CDR1 and CDR2 sequences are SGHNT and YYREEE (reference sequence). The V gene lost 2 bases and the J gene lost 3 bases, with 11 bases spanning the gap. The CDR3 consists of 14 residues.

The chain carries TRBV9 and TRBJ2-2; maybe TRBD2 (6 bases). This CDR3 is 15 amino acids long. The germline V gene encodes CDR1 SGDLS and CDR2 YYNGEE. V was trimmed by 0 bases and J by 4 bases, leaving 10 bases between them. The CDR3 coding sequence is TGTGCCAGCAGCGTAGTGGCGGGAAGCACCGGGGAGCTGTTTTTT. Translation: CASSVVAGSTGELFF.

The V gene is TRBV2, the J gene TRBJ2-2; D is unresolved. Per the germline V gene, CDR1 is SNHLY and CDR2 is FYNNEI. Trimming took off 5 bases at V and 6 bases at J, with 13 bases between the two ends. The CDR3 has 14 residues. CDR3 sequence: CASSPTAPAGELFF. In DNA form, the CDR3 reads TGTGCCAGCAGTCCTACCGCACCGGCCGGGGAGCTGTTTTTT.